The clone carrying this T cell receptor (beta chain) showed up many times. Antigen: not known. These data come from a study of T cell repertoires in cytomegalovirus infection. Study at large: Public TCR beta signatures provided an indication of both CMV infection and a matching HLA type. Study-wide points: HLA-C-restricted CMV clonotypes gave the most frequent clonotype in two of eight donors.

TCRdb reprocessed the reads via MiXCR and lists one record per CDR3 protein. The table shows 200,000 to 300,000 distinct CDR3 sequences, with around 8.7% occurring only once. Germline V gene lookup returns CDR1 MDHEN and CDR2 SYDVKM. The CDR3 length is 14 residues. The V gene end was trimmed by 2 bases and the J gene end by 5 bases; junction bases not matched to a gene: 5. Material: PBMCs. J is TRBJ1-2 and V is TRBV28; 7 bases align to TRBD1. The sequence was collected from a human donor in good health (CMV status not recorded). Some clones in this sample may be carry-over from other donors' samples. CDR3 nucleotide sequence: TGTGCCAGCAGTTTAGGGCAGGGACAGTATGGCTACACCTTC. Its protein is CASSLGQGQYGYTF.